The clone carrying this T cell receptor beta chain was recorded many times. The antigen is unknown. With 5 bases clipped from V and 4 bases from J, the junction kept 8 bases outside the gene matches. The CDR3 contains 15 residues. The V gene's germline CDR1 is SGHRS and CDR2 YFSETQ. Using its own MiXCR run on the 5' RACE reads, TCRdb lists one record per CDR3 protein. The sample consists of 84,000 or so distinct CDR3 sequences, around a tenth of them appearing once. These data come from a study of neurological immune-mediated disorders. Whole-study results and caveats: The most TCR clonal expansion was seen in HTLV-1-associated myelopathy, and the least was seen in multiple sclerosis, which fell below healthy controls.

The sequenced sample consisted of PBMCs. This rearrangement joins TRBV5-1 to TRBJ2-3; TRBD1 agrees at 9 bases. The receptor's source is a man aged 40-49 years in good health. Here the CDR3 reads CASSPGQGQADTQYF. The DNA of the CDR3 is TGCGCCAGCAGTCCCGGACAGGGGCAAGCAGATACGCAGTATTTT.